This T cell receptor beta chain was found in a study of PD-L1 blockade in urothelial cancer. Study results and limitations: Below-median pretreatment blood TCR clonality was a predictor of better survival.

As for this clone: Antigen unknown.

This CDR3 comprises 15 residues. Per germline, CDR1 MNHEY and CDR2 SVGAGI. Trimming pared 6 bases from V and 3 bases from J, leaving 14 bases between. TCRdb keeps only in-frame clones here, not all; method: immunoSEQ multiplex PCR. The data contain 95,000 to 100,000 clones, roughly 87% of them seen just once; the ten biggest clones take up roughly 2%. Time point defined: pretreatment peripheral blood. The rearrangement uses TRBV6-5 and TRBJ2-2, with a possible D match to TRBD1 (6 bases). The receptor was isolated from a man in his sixties with urothelial cancer. Sequences were derived from PBMCs, sampled around atezolizumab (anti-PD-L1) treatment. As DNA, the CDR3 is TGTGCCAGCAGCCACGGGACAAGATACACCGGGGAGCTGTTTTTT. Encoded protein: CASSHGTRYTGELFF.